These T cell receptor beta chains were read from a single sample in a study of blood T cells in healthy people across ages. Each CDR3 protein gets one entry after TCRdb re-called the 5' RACE reads with MiXCR. The table lists roughly 900,000 distinct CDR3 sequences, 25% to 30% of them singletons. The sample comprised blood. The receptors were gathered from a woman older than 75 in good health. Each CDR3 is given with its conserved first and last residue. D genes are given only for firm matches. Clone size is given for some rows only: seen once, a few or many times, or a class if the clone is expanded.

V	D	J	size	DNA	CDR3
TRBV7-2	.	TRBJ2-2	.	TGTGCCAGCAACTTCCTTAGAGGGGCCGGGGAGCTGTTTTTT	CASNFLRGAGELFF
TRBV20-1	.	TRBJ2-5	.	TGCAGTGCTAGAGATTTAGGGGGACGCGTGAAGTACTTC	CSARDLGGRVKYF
TRBV6-2/TRBV6-3	.	TRBJ1-5	.	TGTGCCAGCAGTTACTCGACAGACTACCGACAGCCCCAGCATTTT	CASSYSTDYRQPQHF
TRBV2	TRBD1	TRBJ1-1	.	TGTGCCAGCAGATGGACAGGGGGGACTGAAGCTTTCTTT	CASRWTGGTEAFF
TRBV6-6	.	TRBJ2-2	.	TGTGCCAGCAAGCACTCAGGGGAAGGGAACACCGGGGAGCGGTTTTTT	CASKHSGEGNTGERFF
TRBV5-1	TRBD1	TRBJ1-6	many	TGCGCCAGCAGTCAAGAACCGGGACAGAATTCACCCCTCCACTTT	CASSQEPGQNSPLHF
TRBV9	TRBD1	TRBJ2-3	.	TGTGCCAGCAGCGACGGGACAGAAGACCACCGAGCTCTCACAGATACGCAGTATTTT	CASSDGTEDHRALTDTQYF
TRBV30	.	TRBJ1-5	once	TGTGCCTGGAGTATCGGGGTGGGAGAGCCCCAGCATTTT	CAWSIGVGEPQHF
TRBV30	TRBD1	TRBJ1-4	.	TGTGCCTGGAGTTCCCGGGACAGGGGGCGAGGAGAAAAACTGTTTTTT	CAWSSRDRGRGEKLFF
TRBV6-6	TRBD2	TRBJ2-1	many	TGTGCCAGCAGTTCACTAGCGGAGGGCAATGAGCAGTTCTTC	CASSSLAEGNEQFF
TRBV9	TRBD1	TRBJ1-1	.	TGTGCCAGCAGCGAGGGGACAGGTTCGAACACTGAAGCTTTCTTT	CASSEGTGSNTEAFF
TRBV9	.	TRBJ2-3	many	TGTGCCAGCAGCTTTACCTTCACAGATACGCAGTATTTT	CASSFTFTDTQYF
TRBV5-5	TRBD1	TRBJ2-7	many	TGTGCCAGCAGCTTGGAAGGGGGCGGTTACGAGCAGTACTTC	CASSLEGGGYEQYF
TRBV12-3/TRBV12-4	TRBD2	TRBJ2-3	.	TGTGCCAGCAGCCCAGTGGGTTATGGGGGGGTCACAGATACGCAGTATTTT	CASSPVGYGGVTDTQYF
TRBV5-6	TRBD2	TRBJ2-1	many	TGTGCCAGCAGCTTGGAGATTCTAGCGGGGGGGCGCAATGAGCAGTTCTTC	CASSLEILAGGRNEQFF
TRBV25-1	.	TRBJ1-2	.	TGTGCCATCTCGAGGGTAGGAGTTAACTATGGCTACACCTTC	CAISRVGVNYGYTF
TRBV20-1	TRBD2	TRBJ2-1	many	TGCAGTGCTACCCCCTCTAGCGGGGGGTCCTACAATGAGCAGTTCTTC	CSATPSSGGSYNEQFF
TRBV12-3/TRBV12-4	.	TRBJ2-3	many	TGTGCCAGCAGTTTTCAGGTTGTTAAAGATACGCAGTATTTT	CASSFQVVKDTQYF
TRBV21-1	.	TRBJ2-4	many	TGTGCCAGCAGCAAAATGGCAGGAATAGCCAAAAACATTCAGTACTTC	CASSKMAGIAKNIQYF
TRBV6-6	TRBD1	TRBJ2-5	many	TGTGCCAGCAGTGCCCGGGACAGGGCACGGGAGACCCAGTACTTC	CASSARDRARETQYF
TRBV21-1	.	TRBJ2-3	many	TGTGCCAGCAGCCCCCGGCTCGCCTACACAGATACGCAGTATTTT	CASSPRLAYTDTQYF